This T cell receptor (beta chain) was identified in a study of blood T cell repertoires in COVID-19. In the study overall: In each case, the material was cDNA or gDNA derived from T cells, B-cell-depleted T cells, or PBMCs.

Authors' data handling: For nucleated cells, counts were estimated from reference gene primer amplification. TCRdb's table, derived via immunoSEQ multiplex PCR, lists solely in-frame clones and lacks some. From that table come the V and J calls and clone size; the DNA was used to work out D and trimming. The sample has some 150,000 clones; about 88% are singletons. The CDR3 has 13 residues. V lost 5 bases and J 2 bases, leaving 9 bases between the germline ends. The sequence came from a woman aged 70-85 years with acute or convalescent COVID-19. Input material: peripheral blood. The rearrangement links TRBV12-3 or TRBV12-4 to TRBJ1-2; the D is unclear. The CDR3: CASSTQRNYGYTF. The CDR3 DNA follows: TGTGCCAGCAGTACGCAGAGGAACTATGGCTACACCTTC.